One and the same sample provided the 6 T cell receptor beta chains below, sequenced in a study of cytomegalovirus exposure and HLA in healthy donors. The PCR made use of 60 Vbeta and 13 Jbeta primers. Sequencing used immunoSEQ multiplex PCR; TCRdb keeps in-frame clones, though not all of them. The sample yields over 150,000 clones, approximately 80% seen once. The sequenced sample was PBMCs. These receptors were taken from a man aged 18 to 30 in good health and CMV-seronegative.

V gene TRBV7-3 combines with J gene TRBJ2-5; TRBD2 matches 11 bases. The CDR3 is 15 amino acids. V was clipped by 3 bases and J by 3 bases; unmatched bases: 3. Germline loops: CDR1 SGHTA, CDR2 FQGTGA. The CDR3 region has the DNA TGTGCCAGCAGCTTCGGGACTAGCGGCGAAGAGACCCAGTACTTC. Translated: CASSFGTSGEETQYF.

This clone was counted a single time. The J gene is TRBJ2-7, the V gene TRBV11-2; TRBD2 matches at 7 bases. The CDR3 contains 16 residues. Germline CDR1 reads SGHAT; CDR2 reads FQNNGV. J was trimmed by 3 bases and V by 1 base; bases with no gene match: 9. For the CDR3, the DNA is TGTGCCAGCAGCTTAGCTTACGGGGGGAGGGACTACGAGCAGTACTTC. Translation: CASSLAYGGRDYEQYF.

DNA of the CDR3: TGTGCCAGTAGTGAGGGGGTTGGGGTGGAGACCCAGTACTTC. Translated: CASSEGVGVETQYF. The gene calls are TRBV19 and TRBJ2-5, with TRBD1 as a possible D gene (6 bases). CDR1 is LNHDA and CDR2 is SQIVND in the germline V gene (reference sequence). The CDR3 contains 14 residues. V was shortened by 5 bases and J by 5 bases, with 15 bases between the two germline ends. The variable domain in full, completed from reference TRBV19 and TRBJ2-5, reads DGGITQSPKYLFRKEGQNVTLSCEQNLNHDAMYWYRQDPGQGLRLIYYSQIVNDFQKGDIAEGYSVSREKKESFPLTVTSAQKNPTAFYLCASSEGVGVETQYFGPGTRLLVL.

This clone was detected only a few times. This sequence joins TRBV7-9 and TRBJ2-7, with D possibly TRBD1 on 7 matching bases. This CDR3 has 16 amino acids. In germline, CDR1 is SEHNR, CDR2 FQNEAQ (reference sequence). The V and J ends lost 2 bases and 1 base respectively, with 15 bases between them. CDR3 sequence: CASSLPAGGPSYEQYF. CDR3 nucleotides: TGTGCCAGCAGCTTACCCGCAGGGGGGCCATCCTACGAGCAGTACTTC.

Regarding this clone: Compared with germline, one end of the junction differs, possibly owing to a read error. Distinct nucleotide sequences in the sample also encode this CDR3. The rearrangement uses TRBV29-1 and TRBJ2-3, with a tentative D call TRBD1 (5 bases). This CDR3 has 16 residues. Per the germline V gene, CDR1 is SQVTM and CDR2 is ANQGSEA. The CDR3 loop is CSVEGQGVGRTDTQYF. Written as DNA, the CDR3 is TGCAGCGTTGAAGGTCAAGGGGTGGGTCGCACGGATACGCAGTATTTT.

The chain has TRBV10-3 and TRBJ2-7; the match to TRBD2 covers 16 bases. V lost 11 bases and J lost 3; bases outside the gene matches: 10. Germline CDR1 ENHRY, CDR2 SYGVKD. The CDR3 totals 16 residues. CDR3 DNA sequence: TGTGCCGCGGCGGGACTAGCGGGAGGGTTTCACTACGAGCAGTACTTC. Encoded protein: CAAAGLAGGFHYEQYF.